The next 23 T cell receptor beta chains were all read from a single sample in a study of cytomegalovirus exposure and HLA in healthy donors. Researchers ran the PCR with 60 Vbeta and 13 Jbeta primers. TCRdb keeps only in-frame clones here, not all; method: immunoSEQ multiplex PCR. This table holds about 46,000 clones. Sequencing was carried out using PBMCs. The receptors stem from a woman aged 35 to 49 in good health and CMV-seronegative.

This chain's CDR3 is CASSLATGGSQETQYF. CDR3 DNA sequence: TGTGCCAGCAGCTTAGCGACAGGGGGCTCGCAAGAGACCCAGTACTTC. The chain joins TRBV7-2 to TRBJ2-5, with 10 nucleotides matching TRBD1. The V and J ends lost 0 bases and 2 bases, in that order; junction bases with no gene match: 3. The germline V gene has CDR1 SGHTA and CDR2 FQGNSA. This CDR3 comprises 16 residues. Using reference TRBV7-2 and TRBJ2-5 for the parts outside the CDR3, the full variable domain is GAGVSQSPSNKVTEKGKDVELRCDPISGHTALYWYRQSLGQGLEFLIYFQGNSAPDKSGLPSDRFSAERTGGSVSTLTIQRTQQEDSAVYLCASSLATGGSQETQYFGPGTRLLVL.

J is TRBJ1-3 and V is TRBV6-5; 9 bases fit TRBD1. V was pared by 7 bases and J by 2 bases, with 3 bases of the junction left unmatched. The CDR3 consists of 14 residues. CDR1 and CDR2 from the germline V gene are MNHEY and SVGAGI. The chain's CDR3 is CASTTGGAGNTIYF. The CDR3 DNA reads TGTGCCAGCACCACAGGGGGCGCTGGAAACACCATATATTTT.

The chain links TRBV7-3 to TRBJ1-1, with no clear D. Germline V gene lookup returns CDR1 SGHTA and CDR2 FQGTGA. CDR3 length equals 13 residues. Trimming stripped 6 bases from V and 0 bases from J, with 8 bases between. The CDR3 DNA is TGTGCCAGCAGACGGTCATTGAACACTGAAGCTTTCTTT. Protein sequence: CASRRSLNTEAFF.

The CDR3: CASSMGGASREATQYF. The CDR3 nucleotides read TGCGCCAGCAGTATGGGAGGGGCCTCGAGAGAGGCGACCCAGTACTTC. The V gene is TRBV5-1, the J gene TRBJ2-5, with TRBD2 identical over 7 bases. CDR3 length: 16 amino acids. After removal of 5 bases from V and 7 bases from J, the junction contained 17 bases not matched to a gene. The germline V gene encodes CDR1 SGHRS and CDR2 YFSETQ.

CDR3 sequence (DNA): TGTGCCAGTAGTATTGGCAGTTTGGGGGCGGCGGAGACCCAGTACTTC. Its translation is CASSIGSLGAAETQYF. J is TRBJ2-5 and V is TRBV19, with D possibly matching TRBD1 (6 bases). The V end was cut by 3 bases, the J end by 5 bases, with 19 bases between. Germline V CDR1 and CDR2: LNHDA, SQIVND (reference sequence). The length of the CDR3 is 16 residues.

This chain links TRBV7-9 with TRBJ2-7; the match to TRBD2 covers 12 bases. Germline values: CDR1 SEHNR, CDR2 FQNEAQ (reference sequence). CDR3 length equals 16 residues. V was clipped by 4 bases and J by 5 bases; unmatched bases: 9. CDR3 in amino acids: CASSSLTSGRLNEQYF. The DNA of the CDR3 is TGTGCCAGCAGCTCGTTGACTAGCGGGAGACTCAACGAGCAGTACTTC.

This chain connects TRBV9 to TRBJ2-5; TRBD1 might be the D (6 bases). The V gene's germline CDR1 is SGDLS and CDR2 YYNGEE. The CDR3 consists of 16 residues. V gave up 2 bases and J gave up 4 bases, with 18 bases separating them. CDR3 sequence: CASSVTGSASRETQYF. CDR3 nucleotides: TGTGCCAGCAGCGTCACAGGGTCGGCGTCCAGAGAGACCCAGTACTTC.

This chain connects TRBV27 to TRBJ1-4; D is unresolved. The germline V and J ends were trimmed by 6 bases and 5 bases, with 13 bases remaining between them. The CDR3 is 14 residues long. CDR1 and CDR2 from the germline V gene are MNHEY and SMNVEV (reference sequence). CDR3 sequence: CASRRGDRNEKLFF. CDR3 in DNA: TGTGCCAGCAGACGGGGAGATAGGAATGAAAAACTGTTTTTT.

The chain links TRBV7-2 to TRBJ1-4; D not certain. Looked up from germline, CDR1 is SGHTA and CDR2 is FQGNSA. V was shortened by 1 base and J by 3 bases, with 6 bases between the two germline ends. The CDR3 spans 14 residues. In nucleotides, the CDR3 is TGTGCCAGCAGCTTAGACACCCCTAATGAAAAACTGTTTTTT. This translates into CASSLDTPNEKLFF.

The gene calls are TRBV5-1 and TRBJ2-3; maybe TRBD2 (6 bases). V was trimmed by 0 bases and J by 2 bases, leaving 13 bases between them. Germline values: CDR1 SGHRS, CDR2 YFSETQ. The CDR3 is 16 residues long. CDR3 in amino acids: CASSLGLGYTTDTQYF. The CDR3 DNA reads as TGCGCCAGCAGCTTGGGACTAGGGTATACCACAGATACGCAGTATTTT.

The chain uses TRBV27 and TRBJ2-7; the match to TRBD1 covers 10 bases. The CDR3 runs to 16 residues. J lost 4 bases, V lost 2 bases, and 8 bases had no gene match. The V gene's germline CDR1 is MNHEY and CDR2 SMNVEV (reference sequence). As DNA, the CDR3 is TGTGCCAGCAGTTTAATAGGTCGGGACAGGGGATACGAGCAGTACTTC. Its translation is CASSLIGRDRGYEQYF.

CDR3 in amino acids: CASSLGSESSYEQYF. The CDR3 region has the DNA TGCGCCAGCAGCCTTGGGTCGGAGAGCTCCTACGAGCAGTACTTC. This rearrangement joins TRBV4-3 to TRBJ2-7; D is undetermined. This CDR3 contains 15 residues. V was trimmed by 4 bases and J by 0 bases, leaving 13 bases between them. Germline lookup yields CDR1 LGHNA and CDR2 YSLEER.

V gene TRBV4-3 combines with J gene TRBJ2-1; no clear D. V lost 3 bases and J 3 bases, leaving 15 bases between the germline ends. The CDR3 is 16 residues long. CDR1 is LGHNA and CDR2 is YSLEER in the germline V gene. The CDR3: CASSHRTEKVYNEQFF. The CDR3, as DNA: TGCGCCAGCAGCCACCGAACGGAGAAAGTCTACAATGAGCAGTTCTTC.

The chain joins TRBV15 to TRBJ1-2, with D perhaps matching TRBD1 (5 bases). The CDR3 has 12 residues. The germline gives CDR1 LNHNV, CDR2 YYDKDF (reference sequence). Trimming removed 5 bases from V and 2 bases from J, with 6 bases in between. Here the CDR3 DNA reads TGTGCCACCAGCGGGGGGAACTATGGCTACACCTTC. It is translated as CATSGGNYGYTF.

The rearrangement uses TRBV28 and TRBJ2-5; TRBD2 matches 9 bases. This CDR3 has 16 amino acids. V lost 5 bases to trimming and J lost 0 bases; unmatched junction nucleotides: 7. Germline V gene lookup returns CDR1 MDHEN and CDR2 SYDVKM. CDR3 DNA: TGTGCCAGCAGTGTCAGGACTAGCGCGTACCAAGAGACCCAGTACTTC. Translation gives CASSVRTSAYQETQYF.

As DNA, the CDR3 is TGCGCCAGCAGCCAAGAGACAGGGGATGGGTTCGAGCAGTACTTC. It encodes CASSQETGDGFEQYF. This sequence joins TRBV4-3 and TRBJ2-7; 8 nucleotides agree with TRBD1. After removal of 0 bases from V and 6 bases from J, the junction contained 7 bases not matched to a gene. CDR1 is LGHNA, CDR2 YSLEER, per germline. CDR3 length equals 15 residues.

The V call is TRBV2, the J call TRBJ2-1; a weak D match, TRBD2 (5 bases). Germline V gene sequence: CDR1 SNHLY, CDR2 FYNNEI. With 3 bases removed from V and 11 bases from J, the gap between germline ends came to 8 bases. This CDR3 spans 11 amino acids. CDR3 DNA: TGTGCCAGCAGTGACGAGGGCAAGCAGTTCTTC. It is translated as CASSDEGKQFF. The whole variable domain, remainder taken from reference TRBV2 and TRBJ2-1, is EPEVTQTPSHQVTQMGQEVILRCVPISNHLYFYWYRQILGQKVEFLVSFYNNEISEKSEIFDDQFSVERPDGSNFTLKIRSTKLEDSAMYFCASSDEGKQFFGPGTRLTVL.

The chain is built from TRBV5-5 and TRBJ2-7; D gene ambiguous. CDR3 length equals 14 residues. Per germline, CDR1 SGHKS and CDR2 YYEKEE (reference sequence). V was pared by 1 base and J by 3 bases, with 11 bases between. CDR3 in DNA: TGTGCCAGCAGCTTGACGGCCGGCGGCTACGAGCAGTACTTC. It specifies CASSLTAGGYEQYF.

The chain couples TRBV5-1 to TRBJ2-2; no clear D gene. Germline V gene lookup returns CDR1 SGHRS and CDR2 YFSETQ. V was pared by 0 bases and J by 2 bases, with 5 bases between. The CDR3 runs 14 residues. The DNA for the CDR3 is TGCGCCAGCAGCTTGGGACTTAACACCGGGGAGCTGTTTTTT. This codes for CASSLGLNTGELFF.

The chain combines TRBV14 with TRBJ2-7; a possible D gene is TRBD2 (5 bases). The CDR3 totals 15 residues. V was pared by 4 bases and J by 4 bases, with 17 bases between. CDR1 is SGHDN, CDR2 FVKESK, per germline. In DNA form, the CDR3 reads TGTGCCAGCAGCCTCCTACCGAGGACTTTTTACGAGCAGTACTTC. Translation gives CASSLLPRTFYEQYF. Full variable domain (remainder filled in from reference TRBV14 and TRBJ2-7): EAGVTQFPSHSVIEKGQTVTLRCDPISGHDNLYWYRRVMGKEIKFLLHFVKESKQDESGMPNNRFLAERTGGTYSTLKVQPAELEDSGVYFCASSLLPRTFYEQYFGPGTRLTVT.

The chain uses TRBV5-1 and TRBJ2-7; TRBD1 matches 7 bases. V lost 4 bases, J lost 1 base, and 8 bases stayed unmatched. The CDR3 is 15 residues long. Germline CDR1 is SGHRS and CDR2 is YFSETQ. CDR3: CASSATGLLSYEQYF. The CDR3 DNA follows: TGCGCCAGCAGCGCGACAGGGCTGTTATCCTACGAGCAGTACTTC.

V and J are TRBV27 and TRBJ2-3; the D gene is possibly TRBD2 (6 bases). Germline CDR1 reads MNHEY; CDR2 reads SMNVEV (reference sequence). The CDR3 is 17 amino acids. Trimming cost V 2 bases and J 2 bases, with 17 bases left between them. The CDR3 loop is CASSLVGGRFDTDTQYF. CDR3 sequence (DNA): TGTGCCAGCAGTTTAGTAGGAGGGAGATTTGACACAGATACGCAGTATTTT.

The J gene is TRBJ1-3, the V gene TRBV7-2; possibly TRBD1 for D (6 bases). This CDR3 has 17 residues. The V gene lost 5 bases and the J gene lost 4 bases, with 21 bases spanning the gap. CDR1 is SGHTA and CDR2 is FQGNSA in the germline V gene. The CDR3 DNA reads TGTGCCAGCAGCCCTTGGAGGTTGGGGGCTTACGGAAACACCATATATTTT. Translated, it gives CASSPWRLGAYGNTIYF. The full variable domain, its missing parts supplied by reference TRBV7-2 and TRBJ1-3, is GAGVSQSPSNKVTEKGKDVELRCDPISGHTALYWYRQSLGQGLEFLIYFQGNSAPDKSGLPSDRFSAERTGGSVSTLTIQRTQQEDSAVYLCASSPWRLGAYGNTIYFGEGSWLTVV.